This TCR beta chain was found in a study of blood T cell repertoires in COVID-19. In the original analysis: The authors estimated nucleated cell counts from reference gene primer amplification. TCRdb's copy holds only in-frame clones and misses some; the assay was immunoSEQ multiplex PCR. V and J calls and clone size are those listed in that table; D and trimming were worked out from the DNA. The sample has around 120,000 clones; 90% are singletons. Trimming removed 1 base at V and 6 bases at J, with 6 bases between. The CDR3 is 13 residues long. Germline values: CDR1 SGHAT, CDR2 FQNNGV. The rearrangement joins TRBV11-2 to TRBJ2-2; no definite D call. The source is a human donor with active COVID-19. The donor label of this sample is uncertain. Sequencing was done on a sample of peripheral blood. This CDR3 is CASSLGGPGELFF. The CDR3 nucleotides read TGTGCCAGCAGCTTAGGTGGGCCCGGGGAGCTGTTTTTT.